One TCR beta chain is described in this entry. In the study's own analysis: Amplified reference gene primers provided the basis for estimating nucleated cell counts. Sequencing used immunoSEQ multiplex PCR; TCRdb keeps in-frame clones, though not all of them. From that table come the V and J calls and clone size; the DNA was used to work out D and trimming. The sample carries around 130,000 clones, approximately 88% recorded once. The data originate from a study of blood T cell repertoires in COVID-19. Study in general: Acute and convalescent COVID-19 samples came from the United States, Italy and Spain. T cells, B-cell-depleted T cells, or PBMCs supplied cDNA or gDNA.

Specimen: peripheral blood. The receptor was isolated from a man in his sixties with active or convalescent COVID-19.

CDR3 DNA: TGTGCCAGTAGTGACCGGACAGGGGCGAAGTATGGCTACACCTTC. Amino acid sequence: CASSDRTGAKYGYTF. This rearrangement joins TRBV19 to TRBJ1-2, with 9 bases lining up with TRBD1. CDR1 and CDR2 from the germline V gene are LNHDA and SQIVND (reference sequence). This CDR3 is 15 amino acids long. J lost 5 bases, V lost 5 bases, and 9 bases had no gene match.